This T cell receptor (beta chain) was retrieved from a study of memory CD4+ T cells and cytomegalovirus serostatus. Findings of the study overall: The CMV-associated TCR signature appears largely within the CD4+ memory repertoire. Repertoires predicted CMV serostatus with median bootstrapped AUC of 0.95.

For this clone: Antigen: not known.

The CDR3 runs to 15 residues. The germline gives CDR1 SGHRS, CDR2 YFSETQ. V was clipped by 3 bases and J by 1 base, with 12 bases between them. Single viable CD3+CD4+CD8-CD45RO+ cells were sorted as the memory CD4+ T cells. The repertoire was sequenced with immunoSEQ multiplex PCR; TCRdb's copy has only in-frame clones and lacks some. The sample contains roughly 60,000 clones, about 81% of which appear only once. Source material: memory CD4+ T cells from blood. The source of this sequence is an adult in good health and CMV-seronegative. The chain combines TRBV5-1 with TRBJ2-3; D uncertain. CDR3 in DNA: TGCGCCAGCAGCTACGGATCAGGAGGCACAGATACGCAGTATTTT. Its translation: CASSYGSGGTDTQYF.